The clone carrying this TCR beta chain was counted only a few times. The antigen is unknown. Original data processing: TCR counts had a median of about 99,000 per sample and spanned about 23,224 to 690,600. TCRdb passed the RACE reads through MiXCR, listing each CDR3 protein once. The V and J calls come from TCRdb's annotation, not from the publication. The sample lists about 99,000 distinct CDR3 sequences, 12% seen once, with less than 2.5% in the top ten. The CDR3 consists of 11 residues. Trimming shortened V by 4 bases and J by 12 bases, and 12 bases separated the two germline ends. CDR1 PRHDT and CDR2 FYEKMQ come from the germline V gene (reference sequence). This sample stems from a study of human T cells and chemical hapten exposure. Study-wide background: Largely, small differences in pooled library volume made per-sample TCR yields vary. Whole-study findings and limits: PT1 expanded TCR numbers rose with patch test score.

Documented time point: patch test 1, 2 weeks after DPC sensitization. Treatment: therapeutic diphenylcyclopropenone sensitization with weekly scalp DPC. The rearrangement uses TRBV13 and TRBJ1-1; D possibly corresponds to TRBD1 (5 bases). The material was whole blood, obtained in connection with sensitization to the hapten diphenylcyclopropenone (DPC). This sequence was found in a woman aged 40 to 50 with alopecia areata. Some clones in this sample may be carry-over from other donors' samples. DNA for the CDR3: TGTGCCAGCAGCTCAGGGACTATACCTTTCTTT. Translation: CASSSGTIPFF.